Below, 5 T cell receptor beta chains from the same sample are listed, as sequenced in a study of shared clonotypes between healthy human individuals (dated by TCRdb to about 2020). The protocol used for the library was the immunoSEQ multiplex PCR assay. Drawn from immuneACCESS, this table holds only the in-frame rearrangements with V and J called that TCRdb kept. Clones are partly lost; checked studies trace under half to an unresolved V gene and leave the rest unexplained. The sample table shows approximately 2.5 million clones, and roughly 93% are seen once. The ten top clones hold approximately 0.37% of the sample. The sample comprised naive CD4+ T cells from PBMCs. The label giving this sample's cell subset or site can be read as: CD45RA+ positively selected. The receptors shown here come from a man between 18 and 35 years old in good health. Some clones in this sample may be carry-over from other donors' samples.

The sample holds one count of this clone. The V gene is TRBV14, the J gene TRBJ2-7; 7 bases agree with TRBD2. The germline gives CDR1 SGHDN, CDR2 FVKESK. The CDR3 covers 15 residues. J gave up 2 bases and V 1 base, and 5 bases lay outside the gene matches. The CDR3 loop is CASSQGLAVTYEQYF. DNA for the CDR3: TGTGCCAGCAGCCAAGGTCTAGCGGTTACCTACGAGCAGTACTTC.

This chain links TRBV27 with TRBJ2-7; perhaps TRBD1 as D (5 bases). CDR1 is MNHEY and CDR2 is SMNVEV in the germline V gene (reference sequence). The CDR3 spans 16 residues. Between the trimmed V and J ends, which lost 4 bases and 4 bases, there was a span of 20 bases. In DNA, the CDR3 is TGTGCCAGCAGTTGCCATGTGAGCAGGGTTGAATACGAGCAGTACTTC. Translated, it gives CASSCHVSRVEYEQYF.

This clone is a singleton in its sample. This rearrangement joins TRBV7-9 to TRBJ1-4; D call uncertain. V lost 0 bases to trimming and J lost 3 bases, with 8 bases between them. Germline CDR1 reads SEHNR; CDR2 reads FQNEAQ (reference sequence). The CDR3 is made up of 15 amino acids. The CDR3 sequence: CASSLAGRANEKLFF. In DNA form, the CDR3 reads TGTGCCAGCAGCTTAGCAGGGAGGGCTAATGAAAAACTGTTTTTT.

J is TRBJ2-1 and V is TRBV5-1; D is undetermined. CDR1 is SGHRS, CDR2 YFSETQ, per germline. CDR3 length equals 14 residues. V lost 0 bases to trimming and J lost 5 bases, with 9 bases between them. CDR3 residues: CASSLASEDNEQFF. In nucleotides, the CDR3 is TGCGCCAGCAGCTTGGCCTCTGAGGACAATGAGCAGTTCTTC.

The chain joins TRBV7-9 to TRBJ2-5; D tentatively fits TRBD1 or TRBD2 (5 bases each). Trimming removed 4 bases from V and 7 bases from J, with 22 bases in between. The CDR3 consists of 16 residues. Germline loops: CDR1 SEHNR, CDR2 FQNEAQ (reference sequence). The CDR3 coding sequence is TGTGCCAGCAGCTCACCGCGGCTAGCAGGGAAGGGGACCCAGTACTTC. Its translation: CASSSPRLAGKGTQYF.